The sequence of this TCR beta chain was determined in a study of shared clonotypes between healthy human individuals. At the level of the study: Each donor had three CD4 naive, three CD4 memory, two CD8 naive and one CD8 memory plate.

CDR3 length: 16 residues. In germline, CDR1 is SGHAT, CDR2 FQNNGV. Trimming removed 5 bases from V and 5 bases from J; junction bases left unmatched: 13. Produced via immunoSEQ multiplex PCR; TCRdb's table is partial and in-frame only. The sample includes 1.4 million or so clones, 98% to 99% of them seen just once. The sample was naive CD4+ T cells sorted from blood. Subset indicated: CD45RA+ positively selected. This TCR was sampled from a man aged 30 to 39 in good health. The rearrangement joins TRBV11-2 to TRBJ1-2; 8 nucleotides agree with TRBD1. CDR3 nucleotide sequence: TGTGCCAGCAGCCTCAATGGGGCAGGGGGCCAGTATGGCTACACCTTC. The encoded protein is CASSLNGAGGQYGYTF. The variable domain in full, with the rest retrieved from reference TRBV11-2 and TRBJ1-2, is EAGVAQSPRYKIIEKRQSVAFWCNPISGHATLYWYQQILGQGPKLLIQFQNNGVVDDSQLPKDRFSAERLKGVDSTLKIQPAKLEDSAVYLCASSLNGAGGQYGYTFGSGTRLTVV.